This TCR beta chain was sequenced in a study of blood T cell repertoires in COVID-19. The CDR3 runs 14 residues. Germline-derived CDR1 and CDR2 are MNHEY and SVGAGI. The ends were cut back, 2 bases at V and 5 bases at J, with 12 bases in the middle. The assay was immunoSEQ multiplex PCR, and TCRdb's table has in-frame clones only and misses some. The sample holds fewer than 200,000 clones, approximately 85% seen once. Sequencing input: peripheral blood. This sequence was found in a man in his sixties who had recovered from COVID-19. J is TRBJ1-2 and V is TRBV6-5; no clear D gene. This chain's CDR3 is CASSYNSRGYGYTF. The CDR3 nucleotides are TGTGCCAGCAGTTACAATAGTCGGGGATATGGCTACACCTTC.